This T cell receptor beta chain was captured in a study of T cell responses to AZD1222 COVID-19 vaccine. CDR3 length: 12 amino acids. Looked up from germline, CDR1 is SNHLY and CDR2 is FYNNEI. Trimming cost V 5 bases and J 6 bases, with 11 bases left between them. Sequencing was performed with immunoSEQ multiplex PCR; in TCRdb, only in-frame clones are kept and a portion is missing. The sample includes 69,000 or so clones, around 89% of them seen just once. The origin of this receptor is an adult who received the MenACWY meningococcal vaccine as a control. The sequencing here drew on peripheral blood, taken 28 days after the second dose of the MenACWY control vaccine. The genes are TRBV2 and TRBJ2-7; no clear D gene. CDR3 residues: CASSQDMGEQYF. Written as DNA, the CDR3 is TGTGCCAGCAGTCAAGACATGGGCGAGCAGTACTTC.